This is a list of T cell receptor beta chains from one sample in a study of T cell changes during pregnancy in multiple sclerosis. The repertoire was sequenced with immunoSEQ multiplex PCR; TCRdb's copy has only in-frame clones and lacks some. The profile shows more than 85,000 clones, approximately 94% of them singletons. The source was peripheral blood, collected before pregnancy. The receptors stem from a female donor with multiple sclerosis, enrolled in a pregnancy study. Both conserved end residues are part of each CDR3. D genes are given only for firm matches. Clone size is given for some rows only: seen once, a few or many times, or a class if the clone is expanded.

j_gene | len | v_gene | abundance | d_gene | CDR3aa | CDR3nt
TRBJ1-2 | 13 | TRBV29-1 | once | NA | CSVSTGINYGYTF | TGCAGCGTGTCGACAGGAATCAACTATGGCTACACCTTC
TRBJ2-5 | 14 | TRBV28 | NA | NA | CASSFTLPPGTQYF | TGTGCCAGCAGTTTCACTCTGCCTCCGGGGACCCAGTACTTC
TRBJ2-7 | 16 | TRBV6-4 | NA | TRBD1 | CASRDGTVQTGYEQYF | TGTGCCAGCAGAGACGGGACAGTTCAAACGGGCTACGAGCAGTACTTC
TRBJ2-2 | 18 | TRBV5-1 | NA | NA | CASSLAGSAGSGTGELFF | TGCGCCAGCAGCTTGGCCGGTAGTGCGGGATCGGGCACCGGGGAGCTGTTTTTT
TRBJ2-7 | 15 | TRBV6-4 | NA | NA | CASFLGLLLRHEQYF | TGTGCCAGCTTCCTAGGACTACTCTTAAGGCACGAGCAGTACTTC
TRBJ2-3 | 14 | TRBV11-2 | NA | TRBD2 | CAARPSGSTDTQYF | TGTGCCGCCCGCCCTAGCGGGAGCACAGATACGCAGTATTTT
TRBJ2-7 | 15 | TRBV13 | NA | TRBD1 | CASSLTGVNSYEQYF | TGTGCCAGCAGCTTGACAGGGGTAAATTCCTACGAGCAGTACTTC
TRBJ2-3 | 14 | TRBV6-4 | NA | TRBD1 | CASSNAGGTDTQYF | TGTGCCAGCAGTAACGCAGGGGGAACAGATACGCAGTATTTT
TRBJ1-5 | 15 | TRBV2 | NA | NA | CASSRGTVGGQPQHF | TGTGCCAGCAGCCGGGGGACGGTGGGCGGTCAGCCCCAGCATTTT
TRBJ1-5 | 14 | TRBV25-1 | NA | TRBD1 | CASSEDRVNQPQHF | TGTGCCAGCAGTGAGGACAGGGTTAATCAGCCCCAGCATTTT
TRBJ2-1 | 13 | TRBV5-4 | NA | TRBD1 | CASSSTGYNEQFF | TGTGCCAGCAGCTCGACAGGGTACAATGAGCAGTTCTTC
TRBJ2-7 | 15 | TRBV27 | NA | TRBD2 | CASSELAGEIYEQYF | TGTGCCAGCAGCGAATTAGCGGGAGAGATCTACGAGCAGTACTTC
TRBJ1-1 | 13 | TRBV29-1 | few | TRBD1 | CSELTGAKAEAFF | TGCAGCGAGCTCACAGGGGCGAAAGCTGAAGCTTTCTTT
TRBJ2-1 | 11 | TRBV20-1 | NA | NA | CSASGIFEQFF | TGCAGTGCTAGCGGGATTTTTGAGCAGTTCTTC
TRBJ1-1 | 13 | TRBV19 | NA | NA | CAISTGGNTEAFF | TGTGCCATCTCGACAGGCGGGAACACTGAAGCTTTCTTT
TRBJ2-1 | 13 | TRBV29-1 | NA | TRBD2 | CSVAGGSYNEQFF | TGCAGCGTAGCGGGAGGATCCTACAATGAGCAGTTCTTC
TRBJ2-2 | 18 | TRBV29-1 | NA | TRBD2 | CSVEDPTSGRASGGELFF | TGCAGCGTTGAAGACCCCACTAGCGGGAGGGCTAGTGGCGGGGAGCTGTTTTTT
TRBJ2-5 | 13 | TRBV6-1 | NA | TRBD2 | CASSGGEGETQYF | TGTGCCAGCAGTGGCGGGGAGGGAGAGACCCAGTACTTC